The clone carrying this T cell receptor beta chain was seen once. The record originates from a study of cytomegalovirus exposure and HLA in healthy donors. The PCR employed 60 Vbeta primers together with 13 Jbeta primers. Assay used: immunoSEQ multiplex PCR; TCRdb lists only in-frame clones, some missing. Here the sample spans around 61,000 clones, roughly 80% being singletons. Germline loops: CDR1 LNHDA, CDR2 SQIVND (reference sequence). CDR3 size: 17 residues. The J segment lost 2 bases and the V segment lost 3 bases, leaving 9 bases of the junction unmatched. Sequencing was carried out using PBMCs. The source is a man between 40 and 49 years old in good health and CMV-seronegative. V is TRBV19 and J is TRBJ1-2; 10 positions match TRBD1. The chain's CDR3 is CASSIPGQGTNNYGYTF. The CDR3 bases are TGTGCCAGTAGTATCCCGGGACAGGGGACCAACAACTATGGCTACACCTTC.